These 21 T cell receptor beta chains originate from one sample sequenced in a study of CD8 T cells in ankylosing spondylitis. TCRdb reprocessed the 5' RACE reads with MiXCR, giving one entry per CDR3 protein. This table holds some 270,000 distinct CDR3 sequences, over 30% found once. Sequencing was carried out using blood, either unsorted or a sorted T cell fraction (not recorded which). The receptor set was obtained from a male donor with ankylosing spondylitis or in good health (not recorded which).

The chain joins TRBV5-5 to TRBJ2-3; D gene uncertain. Germline lookup yields CDR1 SGHKS and CDR2 YYEKEE (reference sequence). With 4 bases removed from V and 2 bases from J, the gap between germline ends came to 14 bases. The CDR3 spans 15 residues. In nucleotides, the CDR3 is TGTGCCAGCAGCCCCGATGGTTGGAACACAGATACGCAGTATTTT. Its translation is CASSPDGWNTDTQYF.

This chain links TRBV20-1 with TRBJ2-4; the D is unclear. Germline CDR1 reads DFQATT; CDR2 reads SNEGSKA (reference sequence). V was cut by 0 bases and J by 15 bases, with 15 bases left in between. The CDR3 extends over 12 amino acids. This CDR3 reads CSARDDLAAGYF. The CDR3 DNA follows: TGCAGTGCTAGAGATGACCTGGCCGCCGGGTACTTC.

This clonotype was picked up a small number of times. V is TRBV7-3 and J is TRBJ2-3, with D maybe TRBD1 (8 bases). The V and J ends lost 5 bases and 2 bases respectively, with 17 bases between them. The CDR3 runs 16 residues. Germline assignment: CDR1 SGHTA and CDR2 FQGTGA. The CDR3 sequence: CASSPNTGGDTDTQYF. The CDR3 nucleotides read TGTGCCAGCAGCCCCAATACAGGGGGGGACACAGATACGCAGTATTTT.

This clonotype came up a few times. This chain connects TRBV6-1 to TRBJ1-2; possible D gene TRBD1, 6 bases. V was clipped by 6 bases and J by 2 bases, with 10 bases between them. The CDR3 runs 13 residues. Germline assignment: CDR1 MNHNS and CDR2 SASEGT. The CDR3 loop reads CASRWDTNYGYTF. Here the CDR3 DNA reads TGTGCCAGCAGGTGGGACACCAACTATGGCTACACCTTC.

The chain combines TRBV6-1 with TRBJ2-2; D is tentatively TRBD1 or TRBD2 (6 bases each). Germline V CDR1 and CDR2: MNHNS, SASEGT. The CDR3 has 16 amino acids. V lost 6 bases to trimming and J lost 0 bases, with 14 bases between them. CDR3 protein: CASSTLGGANTGELFF. DNA for the CDR3: TGTGCCAGCAGCACCCTCGGGGGCGCGAACACCGGGGAGCTGTTTTTT.

The chain recombines TRBV4-1 with TRBJ2-7; D is uncertain. Germline CDR1 is MGHRA and CDR2 is YSYEKL. V was pared by 3 bases and J by 2 bases, with 11 bases between. CDR3 length: 14 amino acids. DNA of the CDR3: TGCGCCAGCAGCCATCGAGACCGAGCCTACGAGCAGTACTTC. Its protein product is CASSHRDRAYEQYF.

This clonotype was seen a handful of times. The gene calls are TRBV27 and TRBJ1-2; D is possibly TRBD1 (6 bases). This CDR3 contains 11 residues. Germline V gene data show CDR1 as MNHEY and CDR2 as SMNVEV (reference sequence). The V end was cut by 5 bases, the J end by 7 bases, with 8 bases between. CDR3 loop: CASSEGGGYTF. The CDR3 DNA reads TGTGCCAGCAGTGAGGGGGGTGGCTACACCTTC.

This chain joins TRBV11-2 and TRBJ2-5, with D possibly called TRBD1 or TRBD2 (5 bases each). The CDR3 has 13 amino acids. Trimming took off 5 bases at V and 2 bases at J, with 9 bases between the two ends. Germline V lookup: CDR1 SGHAT, CDR2 FQNNGV. The CDR3 DNA sequence: TGTGCCAGCAGCGAGGGACGGCAAGAGACCCAGTACTTC. It encodes CASSEGRQETQYF.

V gene TRBV7-9 combines with J gene TRBJ2-5; D possibly corresponds to TRBD1 (6 bases). V lost 2 bases and J lost 1, with 11 bases in between. The CDR3 spans 15 residues. From germline, CDR1 is SEHNR and CDR2 FQNEAQ (reference sequence). In DNA, the CDR3 is TGTGCCAGCAGCTTAACTTTCAGGGGCCAAGAGACCCAGTACTTC. The encoded protein is CASSLTFRGQETQYF. The variable domain in full, with the rest retrieved from reference TRBV7-9 and TRBJ2-5, is DTGVSQNPRHKITKRGQNVTFRCDPISEHNRLYWYRQTLGQGPEFLTYFQNEAQLEKSRLLSDRFSAERPKGSFSTLEIQRTEQGDSAMYLCASSLTFRGQETQYFGPGTRLLVL.

This chain links TRBV5-1 with TRBJ1-2; possible D gene TRBD1, 5 bases. V gave up 0 bases and J gave up 8 bases, with 17 bases separating them. This CDR3 is 15 amino acids long. The germline V gene has CDR1 SGHRS and CDR2 YFSETQ. The CDR3 loop is CASSLERDRLGGYTF. CDR3 sequence (DNA): TGCGCCAGCAGCTTGGAACGGGACCGCCTTGGGGGCTACACCTTC. Variable domain in full (rest from reference TRBV5-1 and TRBJ1-2): KAGVTQTPRYLIKTRGQQVTLSCSPISGHRSVSWYQQTPGQGLQFLFEYFSETQRNKGNFPGRFSGRQFSNSRSEMNVSTLELGDSALYLCASSLERDRLGGYTFGSGTRLTVV.

J is TRBJ2-2 and V is TRBV5-5; D uncertain. Per germline, CDR1 SGHKS and CDR2 YYEKEE (reference sequence). The V and J ends lost 0 bases and 4 bases respectively, with 16 bases between them. This CDR3 has 17 amino acids. DNA for the CDR3: TGTGCCAGCAGCTTGGACATCGCCAGCGTTGGCACCGGGGAGCTGTTTTTT. Translated, it gives CASSLDIASVGTGELFF.

The sample holds a few counts of this clonotype. V and J are TRBV7-6 and TRBJ2-5; D not certain. Between the trimmed V and J ends, which lost 2 bases and 5 bases, there was a span of 15 bases. The CDR3 contains 15 residues. Germline assignment: CDR1 SGHVS and CDR2 FNYEAQ. DNA for the CDR3: TGTGCCAGCAGCTTATCCGAGCTCCTCGTGGAGACCCAGTACTTC. This codes for CASSLSELLVETQYF. The full variable domain, in which reference TRBV7-6 and TRBJ2-5 provide the parts outside the CDR3, is GAGVSQSPRYKVTKRGQDVALRCDPISGHVSLYWYRQALGQGPEFLTYFNYEAQQDKSGLPNDRFSAERPEGSISTLTIQRTEQRDSAMYRCASSLSELLVETQYFGPGTRLLVL.

The chain has TRBV29-1 and TRBJ2-7; perhaps TRBD1 as D (5 bases). CDR1 and CDR2 from the germline V gene are SQVTM and ANQGSEA. V lost 7 bases and J 0 bases, leaving 13 bases between the germline ends. The CDR3 sequence is 13 residues long. In DNA form, the CDR3 reads TGCAGCGGAAGGGGCCAGGGCTCCTACGAGCAGTACTTC. This encodes CSGRGQGSYEQYF.

This clonotype has only a few counts. This chain connects TRBV4-1 to TRBJ1-1, with unresolved D. Germline V lookup: CDR1 MGHRA, CDR2 YSYEKL. The CDR3 loop spans 14 amino acids. Trimming left V 0 bases short and J 1 base short, with 6 bases between. In DNA form, the CDR3 reads TGCGCCAGCAGCCAAGATTATGAGAACACTGAAGCTTTCTTT. This encodes CASSQDYENTEAFF.

The gene calls are TRBV5-6 and TRBJ2-5; D is unclear. V was clipped by 4 bases and J by 1 base, with 17 bases between them. This CDR3 has 16 amino acids. Germline CDR1 reads SGHDT; CDR2 reads YYEEEE. The CDR3 DNA is TGTGCCAGCAGCGCTCTTGGAGTCGGCAGCCAAGAGACCCAGTACTTC. As protein: CASSALGVGSQETQYF.

This chain uses TRBV12-3 or TRBV12-4 with TRBJ2-1, with TRBD1 matching 10 bases. J gave up 4 bases and V 5 bases, and 8 bases lay outside the gene matches. This CDR3 region has 16 residues. The CDR3 region has the DNA TGTGCCAGCAGTCAAGCTGGACAGGGGGAATACAATGAGCAGTTCTTC. This translates into CASSQAGQGEYNEQFF.

J is TRBJ2-3 and V is TRBV20-1; 8 bases line up with TRBD2. CDR1 and CDR2 (germline): DFQATT, SNEGSKA (reference sequence). V shed 5 bases, J shed 0 bases, and the junction held 7 bases outside the gene matches. The CDR3 covers 15 residues. CDR3 in amino acids: CSAATSSGSTDTQYF. The CDR3 DNA sequence: TGCAGTGCTGCCACCTCTAGCGGGAGCACAGATACGCAGTATTTT.

This clonotype appeared many times. The chain uses TRBV6-1 and TRBJ2-3; 10 positions match TRBD1. The CDR3 spans 15 residues. V lost 9 bases to trimming and J lost 0 bases; unmatched junction nucleotides: 6. Germline V gene sequence: CDR1 MNHNS, CDR2 SASEGT. In DNA form, the CDR3 reads TGTGCCAGTACGGGACAGGGGTCTAGCACAGATACGCAGTATTTT. As protein: CASTGQGSSTDTQYF.

The gene calls are TRBV10-3 and TRBJ2-1, with 9 bases aligning to TRBD1. Germline CDR1 and CDR2: ENHRY and SYGVKD. V was pared by 6 bases and J by 4 bases, with 13 bases of the junction left unmatched. The CDR3 loop spans 17 amino acids. Written as DNA, the CDR3 is TGTGCCATCAGGGCCGGGACAGGGTTCTCTCCGTACAATGAGCAGTTCTTC. Translation gives CAIRAGTGFSPYNEQFF.

V gene TRBV4-2 combines with J gene TRBJ2-5; tentative D call: TRBD1 (6 bases). The V and J ends lost 3 bases and 4 bases respectively, with 12 bases between them. Germline CDR1 reads LGHNA; CDR2 reads YNFKEQ. The CDR3 has 14 amino acids. The CDR3 region is CASSQEIGGETQYF. The CDR3 DNA reads TGTGCCAGCAGCCAGGAAATAGGGGGAGAGACCCAGTACTTC.

The chain links TRBV12-3 or TRBV12-4 to TRBJ2-3; possibly TRBD1 or TRBD2 for D (5 bases each). Trimming removed 11 bases at V and 8 bases at J, with 20 bases between. CDR3 length equals 13 residues. CDR3 loop: CAVSRVRDGTQYF. Written as DNA, the CDR3 is TGTGCCGTAAGCAGGGTTAGGGACGGTACGCAGTATTTT.